Sequencing of this TCR beta chain was carried out in a study of T cells in Graves' hyperthyroidism and ophthalmopathy. Amplification targeted TCR beta CDR3 regions from RNA transcripts. RT-PCR in the first round (using the HTBI primer set) targeted the TCR CDR3. TCRdb recomputed calls from the multiplex PCR reads with MiXCR, one row per CDR3 protein. The sample consists of some 250,000 distinct CDR3 sequences, just over 14% of them appearing once. The V and J ends lost 4 bases and 2 bases respectively, with 30 bases between them. This CDR3 contains 19 residues. The germline V gene encodes CDR1 DFQATT and CDR2 SNEGSKA (reference sequence). There are many counts of this clonotype.

The rearrangement uses TRBV20-1 and TRBJ2-7; D gene unclear. Input material: blood. The source of this sequence is a woman aged 40 to 50 with Graves' hyperthyroidism that later progressed to Graves' ophthalmopathy. Written as DNA, the CDR3 is TGCAGTGCTACCGGGCGGAGAGCAAGCACTACGGATATTACCTACGAGCAGTACTTC. Its translation: CSATGRRASTTDITYEQYF.